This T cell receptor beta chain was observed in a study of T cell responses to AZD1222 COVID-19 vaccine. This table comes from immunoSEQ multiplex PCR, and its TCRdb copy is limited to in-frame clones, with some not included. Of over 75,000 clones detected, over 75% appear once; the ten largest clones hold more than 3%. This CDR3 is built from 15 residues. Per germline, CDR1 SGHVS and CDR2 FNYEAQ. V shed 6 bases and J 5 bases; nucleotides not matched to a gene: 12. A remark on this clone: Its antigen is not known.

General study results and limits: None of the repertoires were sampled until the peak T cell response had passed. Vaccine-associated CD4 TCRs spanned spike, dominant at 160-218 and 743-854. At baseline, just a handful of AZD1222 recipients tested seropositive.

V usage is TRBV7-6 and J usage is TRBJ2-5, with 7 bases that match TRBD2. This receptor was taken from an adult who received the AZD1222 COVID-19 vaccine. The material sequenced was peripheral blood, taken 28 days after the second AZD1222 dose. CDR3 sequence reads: CASSSRGRERETQYF. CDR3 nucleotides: TGTGCCAGCAGTTCGCGAGGGAGGGAAAGGGAGACCCAGTACTTC.